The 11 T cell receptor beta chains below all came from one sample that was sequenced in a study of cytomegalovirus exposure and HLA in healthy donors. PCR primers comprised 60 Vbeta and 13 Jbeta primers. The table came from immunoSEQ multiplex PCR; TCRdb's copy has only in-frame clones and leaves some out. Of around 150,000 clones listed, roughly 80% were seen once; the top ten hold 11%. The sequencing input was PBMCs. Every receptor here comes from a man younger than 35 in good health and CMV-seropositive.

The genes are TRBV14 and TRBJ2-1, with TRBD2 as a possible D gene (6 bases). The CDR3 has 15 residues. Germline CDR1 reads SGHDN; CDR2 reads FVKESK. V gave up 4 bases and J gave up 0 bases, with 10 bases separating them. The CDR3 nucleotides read TGTGCCAGCAGCCGAGGGACTTACTCCTACAATGAGCAGTTCTTC. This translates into CASSRGTYSYNEQFF.

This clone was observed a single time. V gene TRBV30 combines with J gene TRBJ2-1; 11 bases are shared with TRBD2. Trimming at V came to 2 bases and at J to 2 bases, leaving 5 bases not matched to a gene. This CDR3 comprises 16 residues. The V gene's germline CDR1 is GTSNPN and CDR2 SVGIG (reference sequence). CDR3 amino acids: CAWSTSGGLTYNEQFF. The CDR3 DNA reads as TGTGCCTGGAGTACTAGCGGGGGACTTACCTACAATGAGCAGTTCTTC.

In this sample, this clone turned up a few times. The CDR3 bases are TGTGCCAGCAGTTTCCCCCCGGAGGGGACTAGCAATCAGCCCCAGCATTTT. The encoded protein is CASSFPPEGTSNQPQHF. The chain employs TRBV28 and TRBJ1-5; tentative D call: TRBD1 (5 bases). Germline CDR1 and CDR2: MDHEN and SYDVKM. With 3 bases removed from V and 0 bases from J, the gap between germline ends came to 15 bases. This CDR3 comprises 17 residues. The full variable domain, its missing parts supplied by reference TRBV28 and TRBJ1-5, is DVKVTQSSRYLVKRTGEKVFLECVQDMDHENMFWYRQDPGLGLRLIYFSYDVKMKEKGDIPEGYSVSREKKERFSLILESASTNQTSMYLCASSFPPEGTSNQPQHFGDGTRLSIL.

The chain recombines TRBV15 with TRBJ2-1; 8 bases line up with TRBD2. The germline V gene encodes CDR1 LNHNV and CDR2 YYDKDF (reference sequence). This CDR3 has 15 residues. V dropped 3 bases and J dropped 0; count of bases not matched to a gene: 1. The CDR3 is CATSSSGTSYNEQFF. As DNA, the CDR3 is TGTGCCACCAGCAGTAGCGGGACCTCCTACAATGAGCAGTTCTTC.

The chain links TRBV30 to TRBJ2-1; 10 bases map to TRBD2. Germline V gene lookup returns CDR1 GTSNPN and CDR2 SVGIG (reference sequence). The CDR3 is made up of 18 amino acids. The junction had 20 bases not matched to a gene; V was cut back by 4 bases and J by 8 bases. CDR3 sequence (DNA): TGTGCCTGGATAAAGGTGGGGGCTAGCGGGAGAAGTTCGTATGAGCAGTTCTTC. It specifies CAWIKVGASGRSSYEQFF.

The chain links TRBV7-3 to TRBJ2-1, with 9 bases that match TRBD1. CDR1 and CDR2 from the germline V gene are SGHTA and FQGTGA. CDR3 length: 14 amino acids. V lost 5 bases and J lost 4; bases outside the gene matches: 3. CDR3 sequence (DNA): TGTGCCAGCAGCCAACAGGGGGCTTACAATGAGCAGTTCTTC. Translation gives CASSQQGAYNEQFF.

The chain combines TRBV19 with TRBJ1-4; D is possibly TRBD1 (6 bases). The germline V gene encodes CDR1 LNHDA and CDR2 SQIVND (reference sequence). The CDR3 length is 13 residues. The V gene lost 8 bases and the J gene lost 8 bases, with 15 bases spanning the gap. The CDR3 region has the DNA TGTGCCAGTTCCCACAGGGAAGTAGAAAAACTGTTTTTT. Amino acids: CASSHREVEKLFF.

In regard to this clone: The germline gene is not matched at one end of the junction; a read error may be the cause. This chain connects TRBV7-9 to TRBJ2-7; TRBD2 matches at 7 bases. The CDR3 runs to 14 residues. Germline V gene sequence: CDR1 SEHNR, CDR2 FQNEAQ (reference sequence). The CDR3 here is CSSSFSGNPYEQYF. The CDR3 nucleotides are TGTTCCAGCAGCTTCAGCGGGAATCCCTACGAGCAGTACTTC.

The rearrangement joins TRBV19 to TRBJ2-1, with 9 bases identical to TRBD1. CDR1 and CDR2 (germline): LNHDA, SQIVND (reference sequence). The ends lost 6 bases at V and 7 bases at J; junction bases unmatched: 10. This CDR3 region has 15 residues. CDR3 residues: CASSWIGTGFNEQFF. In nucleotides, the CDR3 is TGTGCCAGTAGCTGGATCGGGACAGGGTTTAATGAGCAGTTCTTC.

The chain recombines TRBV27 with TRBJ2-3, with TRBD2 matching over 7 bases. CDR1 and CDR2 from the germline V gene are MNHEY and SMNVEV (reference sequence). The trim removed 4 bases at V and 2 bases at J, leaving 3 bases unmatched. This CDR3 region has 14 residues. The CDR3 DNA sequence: TGTGCCAGCAGTTGGACTAGTTTCACAGATACGCAGTATTTT. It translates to CASSWTSFTDTQYF.

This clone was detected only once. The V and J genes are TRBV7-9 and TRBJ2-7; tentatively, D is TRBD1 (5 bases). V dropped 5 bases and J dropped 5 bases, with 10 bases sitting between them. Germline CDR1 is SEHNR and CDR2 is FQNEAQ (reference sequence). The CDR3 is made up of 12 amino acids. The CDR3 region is CASSPQGNEQYF. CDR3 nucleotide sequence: TGTGCCAGCAGCCCCCAGGGAAACGAGCAGTACTTC.